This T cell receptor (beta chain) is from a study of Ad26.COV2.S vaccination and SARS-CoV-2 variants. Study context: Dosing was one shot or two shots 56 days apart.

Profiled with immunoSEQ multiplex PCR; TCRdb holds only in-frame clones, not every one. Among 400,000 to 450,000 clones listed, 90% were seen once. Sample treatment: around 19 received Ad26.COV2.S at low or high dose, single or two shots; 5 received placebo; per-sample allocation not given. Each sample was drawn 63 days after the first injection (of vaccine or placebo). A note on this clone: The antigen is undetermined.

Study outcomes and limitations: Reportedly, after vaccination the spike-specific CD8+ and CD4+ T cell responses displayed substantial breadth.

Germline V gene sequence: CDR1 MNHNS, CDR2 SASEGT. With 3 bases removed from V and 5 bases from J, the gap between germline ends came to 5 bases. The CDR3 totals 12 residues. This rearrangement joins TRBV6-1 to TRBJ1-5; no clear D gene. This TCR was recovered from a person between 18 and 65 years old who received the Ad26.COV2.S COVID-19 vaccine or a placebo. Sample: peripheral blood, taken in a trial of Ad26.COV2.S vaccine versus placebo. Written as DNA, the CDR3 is TGTGCCAGCAGTGAGGGCCATCAGCCCCAGCATTTT. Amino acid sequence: CASSEGHQPQHF.